This T cell receptor (beta chain) was profiled in a study of T-cell reconstitution after alpha-beta-depleted transplantation in children. Broader study findings: Surviving recipient T cells and intrathymic progenitors accounted for some patients' high TCRbeta diversity at day 60. Reportedly, only several hundred clones from non-depleted graft cells drove alpha-beta T-cell counts at about two months. Newly made T cells mostly supplied T-cell counts and diversity one year after transplant.

Library preparation (for TCRbeta) was performed with unique molecular identifiers. MiXCR was run by TCRdb on the PCR reads, yielding one entry per CDR3 protein. The sample holds over 100,000 distinct CDR3 sequences, 10% seen once. Per the germline V gene, CDR1 is GTSNPN and CDR2 is SVGIG (reference sequence). The CDR3 has 14 residues. The V end was cut by 2 bases, the J end by 4 bases, with 11 bases between. To note about this clonotype: The antigen is not known.

The material sequenced was PBMCs, taken before TCRalphabeta/CD19-depleted stem cell transplant. The rearrangement joins TRBV30 to TRBJ1-4; D might be TRBD1 (5 bases). This clonotype was obtained from a boy aged 2 to 10 with acute lymphoblastic leukemia, due to receive a stem cell transplant. The CDR3 spells CAWSHTGLNEKLFF. CDR3 in DNA: TGTGCCTGGAGTCATACAGGTCTTAATGAAAAACTGTTTTTT.